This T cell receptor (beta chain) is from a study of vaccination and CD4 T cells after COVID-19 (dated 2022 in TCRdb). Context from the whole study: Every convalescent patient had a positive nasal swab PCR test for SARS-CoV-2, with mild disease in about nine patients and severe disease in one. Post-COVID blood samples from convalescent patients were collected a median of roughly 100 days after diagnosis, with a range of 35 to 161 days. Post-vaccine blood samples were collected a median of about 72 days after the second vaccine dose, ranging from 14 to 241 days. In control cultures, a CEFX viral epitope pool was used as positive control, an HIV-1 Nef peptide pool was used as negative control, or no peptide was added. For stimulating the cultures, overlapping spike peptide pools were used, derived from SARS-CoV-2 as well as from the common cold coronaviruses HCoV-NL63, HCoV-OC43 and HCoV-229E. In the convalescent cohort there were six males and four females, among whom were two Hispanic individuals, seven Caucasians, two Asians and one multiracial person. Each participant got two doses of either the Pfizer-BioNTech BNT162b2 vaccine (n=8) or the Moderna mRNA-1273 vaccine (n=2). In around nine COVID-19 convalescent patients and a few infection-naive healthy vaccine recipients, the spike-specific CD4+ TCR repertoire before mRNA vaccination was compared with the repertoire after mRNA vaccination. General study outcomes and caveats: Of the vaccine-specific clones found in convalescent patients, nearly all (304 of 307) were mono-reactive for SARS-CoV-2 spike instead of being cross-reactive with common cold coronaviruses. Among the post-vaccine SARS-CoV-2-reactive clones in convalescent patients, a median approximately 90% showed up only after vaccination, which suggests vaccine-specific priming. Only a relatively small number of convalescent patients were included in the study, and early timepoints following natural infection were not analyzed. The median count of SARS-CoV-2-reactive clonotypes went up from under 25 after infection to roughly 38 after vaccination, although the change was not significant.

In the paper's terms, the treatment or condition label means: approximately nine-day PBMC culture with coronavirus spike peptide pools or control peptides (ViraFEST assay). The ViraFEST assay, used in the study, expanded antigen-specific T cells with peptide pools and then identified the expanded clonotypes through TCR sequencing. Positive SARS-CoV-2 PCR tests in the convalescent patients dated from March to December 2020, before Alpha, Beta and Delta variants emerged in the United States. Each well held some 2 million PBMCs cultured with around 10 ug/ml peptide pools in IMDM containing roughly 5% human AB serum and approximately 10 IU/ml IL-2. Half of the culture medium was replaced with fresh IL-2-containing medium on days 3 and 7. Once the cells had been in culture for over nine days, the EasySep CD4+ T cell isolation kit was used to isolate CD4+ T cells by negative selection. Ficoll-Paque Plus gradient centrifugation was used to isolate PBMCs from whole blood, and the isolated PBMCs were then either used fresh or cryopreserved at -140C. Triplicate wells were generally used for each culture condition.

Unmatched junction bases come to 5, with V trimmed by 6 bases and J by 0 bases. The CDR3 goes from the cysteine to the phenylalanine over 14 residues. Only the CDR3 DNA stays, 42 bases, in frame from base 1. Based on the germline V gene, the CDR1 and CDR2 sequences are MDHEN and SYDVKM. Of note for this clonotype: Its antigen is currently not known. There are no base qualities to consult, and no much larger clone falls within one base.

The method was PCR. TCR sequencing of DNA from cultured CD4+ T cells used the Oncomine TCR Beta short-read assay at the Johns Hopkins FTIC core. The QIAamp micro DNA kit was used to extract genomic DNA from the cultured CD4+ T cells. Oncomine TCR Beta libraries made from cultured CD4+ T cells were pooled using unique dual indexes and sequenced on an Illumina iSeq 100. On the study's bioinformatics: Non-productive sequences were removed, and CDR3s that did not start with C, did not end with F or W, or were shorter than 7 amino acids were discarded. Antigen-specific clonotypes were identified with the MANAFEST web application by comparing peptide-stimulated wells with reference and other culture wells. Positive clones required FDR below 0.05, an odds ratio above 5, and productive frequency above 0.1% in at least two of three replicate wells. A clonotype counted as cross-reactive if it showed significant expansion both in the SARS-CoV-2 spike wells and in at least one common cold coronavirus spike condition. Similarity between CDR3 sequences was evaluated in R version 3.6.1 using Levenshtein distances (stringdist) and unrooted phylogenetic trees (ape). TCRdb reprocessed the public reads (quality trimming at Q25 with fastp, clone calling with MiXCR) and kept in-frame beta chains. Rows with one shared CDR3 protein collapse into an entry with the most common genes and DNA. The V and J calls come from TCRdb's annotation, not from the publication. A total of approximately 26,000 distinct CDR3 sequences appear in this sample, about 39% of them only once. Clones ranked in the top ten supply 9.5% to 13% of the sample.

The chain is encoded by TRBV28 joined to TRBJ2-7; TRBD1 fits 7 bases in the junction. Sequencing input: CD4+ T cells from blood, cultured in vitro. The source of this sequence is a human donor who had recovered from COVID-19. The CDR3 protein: CASRGTASSYEQYF. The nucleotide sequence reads TGTGCCAGCAGAGGGACAGCCAGCTCCTACGAGCAGTACTTC.